Presented here are 31 T cell receptor beta chains from one specimen sequenced in a study of cytomegalovirus exposure and HLA in healthy donors. Primers for the PCR totalled 60 Vbeta and 13 Jbeta. Libraries were prepared by immunoSEQ multiplex PCR; TCRdb keeps only in-frame clonotypes and omits some of them. In the table there are roughly 140,000 clones, around 82% of which are singletons. The sequencing input was PBMCs. The receptors originated from a woman in her 40s in good health and CMV-seropositive.

The CDR3 region is CASSIEVAGGYNEQFF. CDR3 DNA: TGTGCCAGTAGTATAGAGGTAGCGGGAGGGTACAATGAGCAGTTCTTC. The chain couples TRBV19 to TRBJ2-1; 11 bases are shared with TRBD2. The germline V gene has CDR1 LNHDA and CDR2 SQIVND (reference sequence). This CDR3 contains 16 residues. Germline trimming cut 0 bases from V and 4 bases from J; bases unmatched to any gene: 2.

This clone was recorded a few times. The chain carries TRBV2 and TRBJ1-5; 8 nucleotides line up with TRBD1. The CDR3 is 14 residues long. V lost 4 bases to trimming and J lost 4 bases; unmatched junction nucleotides: 3. Germline V gene data show CDR1 as SNHLY and CDR2 as FYNNEI. The CDR3 spells CASSADRGNQPQHF. The CDR3 DNA is TGTGCCAGCAGTGCTGACAGGGGAAATCAGCCCCAGCATTTT. The variable domain in full, completed from reference TRBV2 and TRBJ1-5, reads EPEVTQTPSHQVTQMGQEVILRCVPISNHLYFYWYRQILGQKVEFLVSFYNNEISEKSEIFDDQFSVERPDGSNFTLKIRSTKLEDSAMYFCASSADRGNQPQHFGDGTRLSIL.

The chain is built from TRBV2 and TRBJ2-2; TRBD2 might be the D (6 bases). Per germline, CDR1 SNHLY and CDR2 FYNNEI. Trimming shortened V by 3 bases and J by 1 base, and 12 bases separated the two germline ends. The CDR3 extends over 16 amino acids. CDR3 loop: CASSELSGKNTGELFF. For the CDR3, the DNA is TGTGCCAGCAGTGAGCTTAGCGGAAAGAACACCGGGGAGCTGTTTTTT.

The chain uses TRBV28 and TRBJ2-3; D gene uncertain. This CDR3 has 13 residues. V was clipped by 6 bases and J by 8 bases, with 15 bases between them. CDR1 MDHEN and CDR2 SYDVKM come from the germline V gene. The CDR3 DNA reads TGTGCCAGCAGACCTCTAGAACGAACTACGCAGTATTTT. Residues: CASRPLERTTQYF.

The V and J genes are TRBV19 and TRBJ2-7; 10 positions agree with TRBD2. CDR1 is LNHDA, CDR2 SQIVND, per germline (reference sequence). This CDR3 is built from 15 residues. J gave up 3 bases and V 1 base, and 3 bases lay outside the gene matches. DNA of the CDR3: TGTGCCAGTAGTATAGCTCCTAGCGGGAGCTACGAGCAGTACTTC. It codes for CASSIAPSGSYEQYF.

This clone was recorded at least ten times. V usage is TRBV6-5 and J usage is TRBJ1-4; 7 bases are shared with TRBD1. The V segment lost 0 bases and the J segment 6 bases; nucleotides outside the gene matches: 4. Germline V gene data show CDR1 as MNHEY and CDR2 as SVGAGI. The CDR3 is 15 amino acids. DNA for the CDR3: TGTGCCAGCAGTTACTCGATTACAGGGGATGAAAAACTGTTTTTT. Its protein is CASSYSITGDEKLFF.

The chain is built from TRBV6-1 and TRBJ2-7; D is unresolved. Trimming pared 4 bases from V and 0 bases from J, leaving 10 bases between. CDR3 length: 14 residues. Germline loops: CDR1 MNHNS, CDR2 SASEGT. CDR3 sequence (DNA): TGTGCCAGCAGTGGCAGAAGGAGCTCCTACGAGCAGTACTTC. This translates into CASSGRRSSYEQYF.

This chain connects TRBV6-6 to TRBJ2-7; no clear D. The CDR3 totals 11 residues. Germline loops: CDR1 MNHNY, CDR2 SVGAGI (reference sequence). V was shortened by 5 bases and J by 3 bases, with 5 bases between the two germline ends. CDR3 sequence: CASSENYEQYF. The CDR3 bases are TGTGCCAGCAGTGAGAACTACGAGCAGTACTTC.

The V and J genes are TRBV18 and TRBJ2-7; TRBD2 aligns across 14 bases. V shed 5 bases and J 5 bases; nucleotides not matched to a gene: 8. The germline CDR1 and CDR2 sequences are KGHSH and LQKENI. This CDR3 has 16 residues. Written as DNA, the CDR3 is TGTGCCAGCTCAACGGGACTAGCGGGAGTGAAGGACGAGCAGTACTTC. Translated, it gives CASSTGLAGVKDEQYF.

This clone was observed a few times. The chain links TRBV27 to TRBJ2-4; tentatively, D is TRBD2 (6 bases). Trimming cost V 6 bases and J 2 bases, with 14 bases left between them. The CDR3 is made up of 15 amino acids. Germline V gene data show CDR1 as MNHEY and CDR2 as SMNVEV (reference sequence). The CDR3 here is CASSRLGGPKNIQYF. For the CDR3, the DNA is TGTGCCAGCAGCCGCCTGGGGGGTCCCAAAAACATTCAGTACTTC.

This clone was picked up a small number of times. The chain recombines TRBV6-1 with TRBJ1-1; D is unresolved. With 3 bases removed from V and 3 bases from J, the gap between germline ends came to 11 bases. The CDR3 runs 14 residues. CDR1 and CDR2 from the germline V gene are MNHNS and SASEGT. The chain's CDR3 is CASSDFSGDTEAFF. The DNA for the CDR3 is TGTGCCAGCAGTGATTTCAGCGGTGACACTGAAGCTTTCTTT.

This clone came up a few times. The chain recombines TRBV6-5 with TRBJ1-1; 7 nucleotides align to TRBD1. V shed 0 bases and J 7 bases; nucleotides not matched to a gene: 5. The CDR3 totals 14 residues. Germline V gene sequence: CDR1 MNHEY, CDR2 SVGAGI. CDR3 protein: CASSYSRDSLEAFF. CDR3 nucleotides: TGTGCCAGCAGTTACTCCCGGGACAGCCTTGAAGCTTTCTTT.

This chain joins TRBV5-1 and TRBJ2-2; TRBD1 might be the D (6 bases). This CDR3 has 14 amino acids. Looked up from germline, CDR1 is SGHRS and CDR2 is YFSETQ. The V gene lost 7 bases and the J gene lost 8 bases, with 18 bases spanning the gap. CDR3 residues: CASAQDSTRGELFF. The CDR3 DNA follows: TGCGCCAGCGCCCAGGACAGTACTAGAGGGGAGCTGTTTTTT.

This clone was counted only a few times. This CDR3 is CASSRPAYESAFF. CDR3 coding DNA: TGCGCCAGCAGCCGCCCTGCTTACGAGTCGGCTTTCTTT. V and J are TRBV4-1 and TRBJ1-1; D not certain. V lost 4 bases to trimming and J lost 11 bases, with 17 bases between them. Germline CDR1 and CDR2: MGHRA and YSYEKL. The CDR3 contains 13 residues.

The chain links TRBV5-1 to TRBJ1-1, with 8 bases lining up with TRBD1. The germline gives CDR1 SGHRS, CDR2 YFSETQ. The CDR3 is made up of 16 amino acids. The trim removed 0 bases at V and 3 bases at J, leaving 7 bases unmatched. The CDR3 DNA is TGCGCCAGCAGCTTGGATCCAGGGGGCTGGGACACTGAAGCTTTCTTT. Its protein product is CASSLDPGGWDTEAFF. Full variable domain (outside the CDR3, taken from reference TRBV5-1 and TRBJ1-1): KAGVTQTPRYLIKTRGQQVTLSCSPISGHRSVSWYQQTPGQGLQFLFEYFSETQRNKGNFPGRFSGRQFSNSRSEMNVSTLELGDSALYLCASSLDPGGWDTEAFFGQGTRLTVV.

This chain connects TRBV7-9 to TRBJ2-1; possible D gene TRBD2, 6 bases. The CDR3 is 12 amino acids. The germline V gene encodes CDR1 SEHNR and CDR2 FQNEAQ (reference sequence). Deletions cut 4 bases from V and 10 bases from J, with 11 bases between. In nucleotides, the CDR3 is TGTGCCAGCAGCTCTCTACGGGGGGAGCAGTTCTTC. Translation: CASSSLRGEQFF.

The rearrangement uses TRBV19 and TRBJ1-4, with D hard to call. The germline CDR1 and CDR2 sequences are LNHDA and SQIVND (reference sequence). CDR3 length: 13 residues. The V end was cut by 5 bases, the J end by 7 bases, with 11 bases between. This chain's CDR3 is CASSLSRSEKLFF. The DNA of the CDR3 is TGTGCCAGTAGTCTCTCTCGGAGTGAAAAACTGTTTTTT.

This clone occurred a few times. V is TRBV5-1 and J is TRBJ2-1; 9 positions match TRBD2. The CDR3 length is 14 residues. The V gene end was trimmed by 2 bases and the J gene end by 7 bases; junction bases not matched to a gene: 4. Germline-derived CDR1 and CDR2 are SGHRS and YFSETQ. In DNA, the CDR3 is TGCGCCAGCAGCTTAGGACTAGCGACAAATGAGCAGTTCTTC. The encoded protein is CASSLGLATNEQFF.

This clone was seen a few times. The rearrangement joins TRBV6-6 to TRBJ2-5; 9 bases align to TRBD2. CDR1 and CDR2 (germline): MNHNY, SVGAGI (reference sequence). The ends lost 8 bases at V and 6 bases at J; junction bases unmatched: 7. The CDR3 has 13 residues. CDR3 bases: TGTGCCAGCCGGCGGGAGGGCCAGAAGACCCAGTACTTC. Its translation is CASRREGQKTQYF.

The chain joins TRBV9 to TRBJ2-3; a possible D gene is TRBD2 (6 bases). Trimming stripped 2 bases from V and 0 bases from J, with 10 bases between. Germline lookup yields CDR1 SGDLS and CDR2 YYNGEE. The CDR3 has 15 amino acids. CDR3 coding DNA: TGTGCCAGCAGCGTGGCTAGCGCCAGCACAGATACGCAGTATTTT. Its protein product is CASSVASASTDTQYF. Drawing the rest from reference TRBV9 and TRBJ2-3, the complete variable domain is DSGVTQTPKHLITATGQRVTLRCSPRSGDLSVYWYQQSLDQGLQFLIQYYNGEERAKGNILERFSAQQFPDLHSELNLSSLELGDSALYFCASSVASASTDTQYFGPGTRLTVL.

V and J are TRBV6-6 and TRBJ1-3; TRBD1 matches 8 bases. The germline CDR1 and CDR2 sequences are MNHNY and SVGAGI (reference sequence). Losses at the gene ends were 6 bases for V and 0 bases for J; bases not matched to a gene: 4. This CDR3 comprises 15 residues. CDR3: CASSITGGSGNTIYF. Written as DNA, the CDR3 is TGTGCCAGCAGCATCACAGGGGGCTCTGGAAACACCATATATTTT.

This chain connects TRBV7-9 to TRBJ2-2; possible D gene TRBD2, 5 bases. V lost 1 base and J 5 bases, leaving 8 bases between the germline ends. The germline V gene has CDR1 SEHNR and CDR2 FQNEAQ (reference sequence). The CDR3 runs to 14 residues. As DNA, the CDR3 is TGTGCCAGCAGCTTAGAGAGGGTGACCGGGGAGCTGTTTTTT. The encoded protein is CASSLERVTGELFF. Combining the CDR3 with reference TRBV7-9 and TRBJ2-2 gives the whole variable domain DTGVSQNPRHKITKRGQNVTFRCDPISEHNRLYWYRQTLGQGPEFLTYFQNEAQLEKSRLLSDRFSAERPKGSFSTLEIQRTEQGDSAMYLCASSLERVTGELFFGEGSRLTVL.

This chain's CDR3 is CASSQEAHTDTQYF. CDR3 nucleotide sequence: TGCGCCAGCAGCCAAGAAGCCCACACAGATACGCAGTATTTT. The chain carries TRBV4-1 and TRBJ2-3; D is undetermined. The CDR3 is made up of 14 amino acids. Germline CDR1 is MGHRA and CDR2 is YSYEKL. Trimming removed 0 bases from V and 2 bases from J, with 6 bases in between.

This sequence joins TRBV7-9 and TRBJ2-7; TRBD1 aligns across 9 bases. The ends lost 5 bases at V and 13 bases at J; junction bases unmatched: 9. This CDR3 has 12 residues. Germline CDR1 and CDR2: SEHNR and FQNEAQ (reference sequence). The CDR3 DNA is TGTGCCAGCAGCGAGCCGGGACAGGGTCCCTACTTC. Translation gives CASSEPGQGPYF.

In this sample, this clone turned up once. The rearrangement uses TRBV2 and TRBJ2-5; TRBD2 matches at 8 bases. Germline V lookup: CDR1 SNHLY, CDR2 FYNNEI. The CDR3 is made up of 13 amino acids. The V and J ends lost 5 bases and 2 bases, in that order; junction bases with no gene match: 1. The CDR3 protein is CASSSSGQETQYF. The CDR3 DNA is TGTGCCAGCAGTTCTAGCGGGCAAGAGACCCAGTACTTC. Filled out from reference TRBV2 and TRBJ2-5, the complete variable domain reads EPEVTQTPSHQVTQMGQEVILRCVPISNHLYFYWYRQILGQKVEFLVSFYNNEISEKSEIFDDQFSVERPDGSNFTLKIRSTKLEDSAMYFCASSSSGQETQYFGPGTRLLVL.

The chain couples TRBV4-2 to TRBJ2-5; 8 positions agree with TRBD1. With the DNA end fitting TRBJ2-7 better, the J assignment may be wrong. This CDR3 region has 14 residues. Germline V gene sequence: CDR1 LGHNA, CDR2 YNFKEQ. The CDR3 region is CASSKNRGDYEQYF. CDR3 nucleotide sequence: TGTGCCAGCAGCAAGAACAGGGGGGATTACGAGCAGTACTTC.

This clone was seen only once. This chain uses TRBV18 with TRBJ2-3; perhaps TRBD1 as D (5 bases). The V and J ends lost 2 bases and 6 bases respectively, with 21 bases between them. CDR1 and CDR2 from the germline V gene are KGHSH and LQKENI. The CDR3 loop spans 17 amino acids. CDR3 sequence: CASSPGGPGILFDTQYF. The CDR3 DNA follows: TGTGCCAGCTCACCAGGTGGGCCAGGGATCCTATTCGATACGCAGTATTTT. Complete variable domain (other parts from reference TRBV18 and TRBJ2-3): NAGVMQNPRHLVRRRGQEARLRCSPMKGHSHVYWYRQLPEEGLKFMVYLQKENIIDESGMPKERFSAEFPKEGPSILRIQQVVRGDSAAYFCASSPGGPGILFDTQYFGPGTRLTVL.

The chain links TRBV28 to TRBJ2-5; TRBD1 is a possible D gene (7 bases). Trimming took 1 base from V and 1 from J, leaving 13 bases between them. The length of the CDR3 is 16 residues. Germline V gives CDR1 MDHEN, CDR2 SYDVKM. In DNA, the CDR3 is TGTGCCAGCAGTTTATTGGAGGGGGCGGGCCAAGAGACCCAGTACTTC. Amino acids: CASSLLEGAGQETQYF.

J is TRBJ2-5 and V is TRBV6-5; D might be TRBD1 (5 bases). The V gene's germline CDR1 is MNHEY and CDR2 SVGAGI. Trimming cost V 7 bases and J 5 bases, with 14 bases left between them. The CDR3 is 13 amino acids. DNA of the CDR3: TGTGCCAGCACCTCAGGGCCAGCCGAGACCCAGTACTTC. Translated, it gives CASTSGPAETQYF.

The chain employs TRBV11-2 and TRBJ2-1; 10 nucleotides line up with TRBD2. Per the germline V gene, CDR1 is SGHAT and CDR2 is FQNNGV. With 2 bases clipped from V and 3 bases from J, the junction kept 4 bases outside the gene matches. This CDR3 is built from 16 residues. The CDR3 nucleotides read TGTGCCAGCAGCTTAACGCGACTAGCGGGCTACAATGAGCAGTTCTTC. It codes for CASSLTRLAGYNEQFF.

This clone was found once. V is TRBV5-1 and J is TRBJ2-2; 13 positions match TRBD2. CDR3 size: 17 residues. V was pared by 0 bases and J by 1 base, with 0 bases of the junction left unmatched. Germline CDR1 and CDR2: SGHRS and YFSETQ. The CDR3 coding sequence is TGCGCCAGCAGCTTGGGACTAGCGGGAGGGAACACCGGGGAGCTGTTTTTT. Translated: CASSLGLAGGNTGELFF.